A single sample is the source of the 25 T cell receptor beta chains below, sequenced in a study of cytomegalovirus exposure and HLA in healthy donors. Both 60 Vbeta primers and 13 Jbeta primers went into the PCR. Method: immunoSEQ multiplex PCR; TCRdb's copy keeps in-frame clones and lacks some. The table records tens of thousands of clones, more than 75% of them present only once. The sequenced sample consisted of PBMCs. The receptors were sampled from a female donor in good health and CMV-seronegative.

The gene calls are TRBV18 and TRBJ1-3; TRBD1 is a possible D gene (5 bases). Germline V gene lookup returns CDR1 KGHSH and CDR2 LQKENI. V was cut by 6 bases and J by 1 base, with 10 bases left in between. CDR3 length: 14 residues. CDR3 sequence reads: CASSRQGSGNTIYF. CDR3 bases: TGTGCCAGCTCGAGGCAGGGATCTGGAAACACCATATATTTT.

The CDR3 DNA reads as TGCGCCAGCAGCCAAGAGATCGGACTAGCTAACTATGGCTACACCTTC. Translation gives CASSQEIGLANYGYTF. The rearrangement links TRBV4-3 to TRBJ1-2; D is ambiguous. V was pared by 0 bases and J by 0 bases, with 11 bases between. The CDR3 length is 16 residues. Germline CDR1 is LGHNA and CDR2 is YSLEER.

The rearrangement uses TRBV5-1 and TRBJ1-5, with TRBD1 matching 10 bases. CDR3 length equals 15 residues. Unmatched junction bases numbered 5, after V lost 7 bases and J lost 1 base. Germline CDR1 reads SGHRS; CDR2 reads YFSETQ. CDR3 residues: CASRRTGGSNQPQHF. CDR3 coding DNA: TGCGCCAGCCGAAGGACAGGGGGAAGCAATCAGCCCCAGCATTTT. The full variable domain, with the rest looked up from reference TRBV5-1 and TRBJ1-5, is KAGVTQTPRYLIKTRGQQVTLSCSPISGHRSVSWYQQTPGQGLQFLFEYFSETQRNKGNFPGRFSGRQFSNSRSEMNVSTLELGDSALYLCASRRTGGSNQPQHFGDGTRLSIL.

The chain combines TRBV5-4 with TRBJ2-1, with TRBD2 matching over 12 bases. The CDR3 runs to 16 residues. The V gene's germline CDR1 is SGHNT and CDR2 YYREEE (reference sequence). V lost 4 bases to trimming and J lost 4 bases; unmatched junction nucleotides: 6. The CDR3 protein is CASSPTSGGRYNEQFF. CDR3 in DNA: TGTGCCAGCAGCCCTACTAGCGGGGGGAGATACAATGAGCAGTTCTTC.

The CDR3 sequence is CASSKQGASYEQYF. Written as DNA, the CDR3 is TGTGCCAGCAGCAAACAGGGGGCCTCCTACGAGCAGTACTTC. This chain uses TRBV7-9 with TRBJ2-5, with TRBD1 matching 9 bases. The end of the DNA aligns better with TRBJ2-7, so the J call may be wrong. This CDR3 is 14 amino acids long. The germline CDR1 and CDR2 sequences are SEHNR and FQNEAQ (reference sequence).

The CDR3 region is CASSFAKGASSYEQYF. The CDR3 DNA follows: TGTGCCAGCAGTTTTGCAAAGGGGGCAAGCTCCTACGAGCAGTACTTC. This chain connects TRBV28 to TRBJ2-7; 7 bases align to TRBD1. The trim removed 3 bases at V and 0 bases at J, leaving 8 bases unmatched. There are 16 residues in the CDR3. Germline lookup yields CDR1 MDHEN and CDR2 SYDVKM. The complete variable domain, with remaining parts taken from reference TRBV28 and TRBJ2-7, reads DVKVTQSSRYLVKRTGEKVFLECVQDMDHENMFWYRQDPGLGLRLIYFSYDVKMKEKGDIPEGYSVSREKKERFSLILESASTNQTSMYLCASSFAKGASSYEQYFGPGTRLTVT.

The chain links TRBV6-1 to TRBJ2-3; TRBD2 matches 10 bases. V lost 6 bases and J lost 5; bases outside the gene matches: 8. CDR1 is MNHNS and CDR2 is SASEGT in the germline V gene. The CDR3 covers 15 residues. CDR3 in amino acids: CASRISGLAEDTQYF. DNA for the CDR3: TGTGCCAGCAGAATAAGCGGACTAGCGGAAGATACGCAGTATTTT.

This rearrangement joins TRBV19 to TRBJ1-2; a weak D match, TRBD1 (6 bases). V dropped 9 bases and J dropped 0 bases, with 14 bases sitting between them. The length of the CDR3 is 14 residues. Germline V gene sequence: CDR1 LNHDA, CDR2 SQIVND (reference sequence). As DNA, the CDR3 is TGTGCCAGAAACAGGGACCATACTAACTATGGCTACACCTTC. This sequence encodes CARNRDHTNYGYTF.

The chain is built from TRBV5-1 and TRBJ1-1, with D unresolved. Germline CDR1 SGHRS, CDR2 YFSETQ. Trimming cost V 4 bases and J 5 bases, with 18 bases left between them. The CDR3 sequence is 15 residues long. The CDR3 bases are TGCGCCAGCAGCCCCCTTTCGATCGGAGGGACTGAAGCTTTCTTT. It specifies CASSPLSIGGTEAFF.

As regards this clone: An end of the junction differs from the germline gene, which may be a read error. CDR3 protein: CASSAGGQGSNEKLFF. CDR3 bases: TGTGCCAGCAGCGCCGGGGGGCAGGGGTCTAACGAAAAACTGTTTTTT. This chain joins TRBV7-9 and TRBJ1-4, with D perhaps TRBD1 (6 bases). Germline assignment: CDR1 SEHNR and CDR2 FQNEAQ (reference sequence). The CDR3 has 16 residues. The full variable domain, its missing parts supplied by reference TRBV7-9 and TRBJ1-4, is DTGVSQNPRHKITKRGQNVTFRCDPISEHNRLYWYRQTLGQGPEFLTYFQNEAQLEKSRLLSDRFSAERPKGSFSTLEIQRTEQGDSAMYLCASSAGGQGSNEKLFFGSGTQLSVL.

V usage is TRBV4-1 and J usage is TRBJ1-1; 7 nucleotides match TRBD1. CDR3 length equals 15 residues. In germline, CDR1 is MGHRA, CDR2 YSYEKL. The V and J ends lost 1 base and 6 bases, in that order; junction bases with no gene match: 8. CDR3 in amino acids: CASSQVLGGSSEAFF. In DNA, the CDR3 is TGCGCCAGCAGCCAAGTCCTAGGGGGCTCTTCTGAAGCTTTCTTT.

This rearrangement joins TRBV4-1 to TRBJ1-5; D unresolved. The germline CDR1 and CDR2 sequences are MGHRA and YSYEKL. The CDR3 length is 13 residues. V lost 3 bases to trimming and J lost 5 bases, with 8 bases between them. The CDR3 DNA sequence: TGCGCCAGCAGCCAGGGAGATTATCAGCCCCAGCATTTT. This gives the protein CASSQGDYQPQHF.

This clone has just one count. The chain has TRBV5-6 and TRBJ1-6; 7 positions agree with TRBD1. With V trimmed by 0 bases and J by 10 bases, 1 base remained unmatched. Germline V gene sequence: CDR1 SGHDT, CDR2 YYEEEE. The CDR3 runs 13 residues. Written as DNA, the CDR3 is TGTGCCAGCAGCTTGGTCAGGGGGTCACCCCTCCACTTT. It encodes CASSLVRGSPLHF.

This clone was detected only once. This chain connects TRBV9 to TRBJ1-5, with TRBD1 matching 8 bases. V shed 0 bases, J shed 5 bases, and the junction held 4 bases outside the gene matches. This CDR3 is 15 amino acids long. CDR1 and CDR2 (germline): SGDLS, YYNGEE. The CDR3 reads CASSVGQGIDQPQHF. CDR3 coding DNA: TGTGCCAGCAGCGTAGGACAGGGGATCGATCAGCCCCAGCATTTT.

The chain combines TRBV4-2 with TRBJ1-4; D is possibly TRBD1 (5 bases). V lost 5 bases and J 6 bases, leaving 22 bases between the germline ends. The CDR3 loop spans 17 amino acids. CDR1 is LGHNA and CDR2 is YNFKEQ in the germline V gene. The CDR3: CASSGRKGGGGDEKLFF. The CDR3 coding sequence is TGTGCCAGCAGCGGAAGGAAAGGAGGCGGGGGGGATGAAAAACTGTTTTTT.

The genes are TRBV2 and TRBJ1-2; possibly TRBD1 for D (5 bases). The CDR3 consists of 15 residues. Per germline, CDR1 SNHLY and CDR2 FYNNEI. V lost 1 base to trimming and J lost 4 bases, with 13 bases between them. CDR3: CASSEGSRGGYGYTF. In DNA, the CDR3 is TGTGCCAGCAGTGAAGGATCTAGGGGCGGCTATGGCTACACCTTC.

The CDR3 loop reads CAAQGTEDTEAFF. The DNA for the CDR3 is TGTGCCGCTCAAGGGACAGAAGACACTGAAGCTTTCTTT. The chain links TRBV19 to TRBJ1-1; 7 nucleotides agree with TRBD1. This CDR3 comprises 13 residues. The J segment lost 3 bases and the V segment lost 11 bases, leaving 9 bases of the junction unmatched. From germline, CDR1 is LNHDA and CDR2 SQIVND (reference sequence).

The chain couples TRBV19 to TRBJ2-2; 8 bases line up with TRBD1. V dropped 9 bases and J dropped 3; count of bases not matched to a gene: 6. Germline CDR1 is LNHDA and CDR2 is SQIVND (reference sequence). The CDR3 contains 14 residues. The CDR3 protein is CASHQQGDTGELFF. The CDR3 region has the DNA TGTGCCAGCCATCAACAGGGGGACACCGGGGAGCTGTTTTTT. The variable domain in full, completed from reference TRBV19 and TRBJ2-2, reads DGGITQSPKYLFRKEGQNVTLSCEQNLNHDAMYWYRQDPGQGLRLIYYSQIVNDFQKGDIAEGYSVSREKKESFPLTVTSAQKNPTAFYLCASHQQGDTGELFFGEGSRLTVL.

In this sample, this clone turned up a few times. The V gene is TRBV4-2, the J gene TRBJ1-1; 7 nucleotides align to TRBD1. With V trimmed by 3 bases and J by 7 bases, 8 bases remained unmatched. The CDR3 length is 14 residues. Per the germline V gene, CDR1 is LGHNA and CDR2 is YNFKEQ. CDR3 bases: TGTGCCAGCAGCCATTACGAGCAGGGGGGTGAAGCTTTCTTT. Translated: CASSHYEQGGEAFF.

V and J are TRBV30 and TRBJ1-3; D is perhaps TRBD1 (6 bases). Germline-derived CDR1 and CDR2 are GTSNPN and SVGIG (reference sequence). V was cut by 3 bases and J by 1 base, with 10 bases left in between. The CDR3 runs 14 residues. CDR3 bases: TGTGCCTGGAGACAGAGGGGGTCTGGAAACACCATATATTTT. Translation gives CAWRQRGSGNTIYF.

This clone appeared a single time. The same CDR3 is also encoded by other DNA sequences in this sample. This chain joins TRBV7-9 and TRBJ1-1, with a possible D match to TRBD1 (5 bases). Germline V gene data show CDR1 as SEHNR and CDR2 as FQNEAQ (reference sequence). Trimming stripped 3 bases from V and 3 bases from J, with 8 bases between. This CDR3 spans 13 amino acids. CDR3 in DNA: TGTGCCAGCAGCTTGACGGGGGACACTGAAGCTTTCTTT. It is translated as CASSLTGDTEAFF.

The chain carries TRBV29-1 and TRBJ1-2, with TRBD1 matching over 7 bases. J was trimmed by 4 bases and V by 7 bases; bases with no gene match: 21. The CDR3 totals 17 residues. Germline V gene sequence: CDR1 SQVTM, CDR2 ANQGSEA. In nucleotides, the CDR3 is TGCAGCGCCACCTTCCCCTTTGACAGGGATGGCCTCTATGGCTACACCTTC. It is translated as CSATFPFDRDGLYGYTF. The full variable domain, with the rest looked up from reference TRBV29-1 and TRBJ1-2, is SAVISQKPSRDICQRGTSLTIQCQVDSQVTMMFWYRQQPGQSLTLIATANQGSEATYESGFVIDKFPISRPNLTFSTLTVSNMSPEDSSIYLCSATFPFDRDGLYGYTFGSGTRLTVV.

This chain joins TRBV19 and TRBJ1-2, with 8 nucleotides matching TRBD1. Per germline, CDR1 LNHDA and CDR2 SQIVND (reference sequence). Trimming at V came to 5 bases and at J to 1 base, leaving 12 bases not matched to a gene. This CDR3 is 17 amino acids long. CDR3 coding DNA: TGTGCCAGTAGTCTTTTAAAGGACAGGGTGGATAACTATGGCTACACCTTC. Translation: CASSLLKDRVDNYGYTF.

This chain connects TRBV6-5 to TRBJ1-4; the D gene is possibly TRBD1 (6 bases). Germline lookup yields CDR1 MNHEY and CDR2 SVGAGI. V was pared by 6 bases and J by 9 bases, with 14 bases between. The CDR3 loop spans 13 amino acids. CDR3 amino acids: CASSDRTGKKLFF. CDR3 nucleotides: TGTGCCAGCAGCGACCGTACAGGGAAAAAACTGTTTTTT.

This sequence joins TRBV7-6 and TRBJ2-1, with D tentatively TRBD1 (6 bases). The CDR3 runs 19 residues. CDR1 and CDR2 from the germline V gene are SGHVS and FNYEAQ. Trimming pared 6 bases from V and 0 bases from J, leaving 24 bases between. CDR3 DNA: TGTGCCAGCAGTTCAGGGGAAAGGGCCCGCTTTTTCTCCTACAATGAGCAGTTCTTC. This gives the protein CASSSGERARFFSYNEQFF.